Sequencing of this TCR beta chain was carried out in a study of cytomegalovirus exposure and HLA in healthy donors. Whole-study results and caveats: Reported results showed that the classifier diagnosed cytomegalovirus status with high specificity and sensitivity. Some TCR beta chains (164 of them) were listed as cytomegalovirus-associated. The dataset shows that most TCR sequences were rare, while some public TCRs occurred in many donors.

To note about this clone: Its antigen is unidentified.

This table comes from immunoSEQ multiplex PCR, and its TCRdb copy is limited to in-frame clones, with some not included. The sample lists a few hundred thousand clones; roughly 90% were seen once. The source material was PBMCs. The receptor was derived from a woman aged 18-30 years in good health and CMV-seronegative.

The CDR3 DNA sequence: TGCGCCAGCAGCTTGTCAGGGGCCGGCACTGAAGCTTTCTTT. Translated: CASSLSGAGTEAFF. The chain is built from TRBV5-1 and TRBJ1-1, with D maybe TRBD1 (6 bases). The CDR3 runs 14 residues. Per the germline V gene, CDR1 is SGHRS and CDR2 is YFSETQ. Between the trimmed V and J ends, which lost 1 base and 4 bases, there was a span of 11 bases. Complete variable domain (other parts from reference TRBV5-1 and TRBJ1-1): KAGVTQTPRYLIKTRGQQVTLSCSPISGHRSVSWYQQTPGQGLQFLFEYFSETQRNKGNFPGRFSGRQFSNSRSEMNVSTLELGDSALYLCASSLSGAGTEAFFGQGTRLTVV.